This TCR beta chain was retrieved from a study of cytomegalovirus exposure and HLA in healthy donors. The V segment lost 4 bases and the J segment 3 bases; nucleotides outside the gene matches: 5. This CDR3 has 13 residues. Germline lookup yields CDR1 GTSNPN and CDR2 SVGIG (reference sequence). This clone has a handful of counts. Its antigen is still unknown. Points from the study as a whole: Specificity of three CMV-associated chains for CMV antigens was verified in vitro.

Libraries were prepared by immunoSEQ multiplex PCR; TCRdb keeps only in-frame clonotypes and omits some of them. Of around 190,000 clones in the sample, 85% were seen once. Material for sequencing was PBMCs. The rearrangement links TRBV30 to TRBJ1-1; 7 positions agree with TRBD1. This sequence originates from a man younger than 35 in good health and CMV-seropositive. DNA of the CDR3: TGTGCCTGGAAGACAGGGCGATACACTGAAGCTTTCTTT. Its protein is CAWKTGRYTEAFF.